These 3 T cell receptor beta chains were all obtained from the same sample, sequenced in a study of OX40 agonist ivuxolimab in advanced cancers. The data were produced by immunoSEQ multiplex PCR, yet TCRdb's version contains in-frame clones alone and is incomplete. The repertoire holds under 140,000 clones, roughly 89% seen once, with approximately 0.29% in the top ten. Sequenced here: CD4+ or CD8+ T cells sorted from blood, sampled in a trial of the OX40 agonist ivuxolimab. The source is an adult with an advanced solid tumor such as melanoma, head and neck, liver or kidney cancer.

CDR3 region: CASSEARGPNYGYTF. CDR3 DNA sequence: TGTGCCAGCAGTGAAGCGCGGGGCCCTAACTATGGCTACACCTTC. The chain uses TRBV6-1 and TRBJ1-2; D might be TRBD1 (5 bases). The V gene's germline CDR1 is MNHNS and CDR2 SASEGT. Trimming cost V 0 bases and J 0 bases, with 8 bases left between them. CDR3 length: 15 residues.

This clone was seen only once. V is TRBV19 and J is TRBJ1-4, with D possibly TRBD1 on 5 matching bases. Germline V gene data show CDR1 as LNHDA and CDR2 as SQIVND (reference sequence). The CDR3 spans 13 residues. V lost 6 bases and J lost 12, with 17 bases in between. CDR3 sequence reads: CASRTALISELFF. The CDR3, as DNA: TGTGCCAGTAGGACAGCCCTAATTTCGGAACTGTTTTTT.

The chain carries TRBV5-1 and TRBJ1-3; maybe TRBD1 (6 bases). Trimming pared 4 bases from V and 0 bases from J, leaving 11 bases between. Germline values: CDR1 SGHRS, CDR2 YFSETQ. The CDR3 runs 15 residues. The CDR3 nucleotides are TGCGCCAGCAGCCCCGGGACAACCTCTGGAAACACCATATATTTT. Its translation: CASSPGTTSGNTIYF.